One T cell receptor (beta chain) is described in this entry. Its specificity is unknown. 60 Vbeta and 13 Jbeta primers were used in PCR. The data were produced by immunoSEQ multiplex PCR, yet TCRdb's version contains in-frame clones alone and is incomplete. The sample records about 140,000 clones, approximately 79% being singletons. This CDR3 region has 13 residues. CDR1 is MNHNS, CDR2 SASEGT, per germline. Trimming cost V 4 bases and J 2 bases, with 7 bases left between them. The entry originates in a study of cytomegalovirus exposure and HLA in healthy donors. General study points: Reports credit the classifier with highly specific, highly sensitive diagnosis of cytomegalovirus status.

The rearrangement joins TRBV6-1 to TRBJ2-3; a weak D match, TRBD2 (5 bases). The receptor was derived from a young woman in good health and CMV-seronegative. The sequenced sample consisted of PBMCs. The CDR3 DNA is TGTGCCAGCAGTGGTAGCGCCACAGATACGCAGTATTTT. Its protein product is CASSGSATDTQYF.